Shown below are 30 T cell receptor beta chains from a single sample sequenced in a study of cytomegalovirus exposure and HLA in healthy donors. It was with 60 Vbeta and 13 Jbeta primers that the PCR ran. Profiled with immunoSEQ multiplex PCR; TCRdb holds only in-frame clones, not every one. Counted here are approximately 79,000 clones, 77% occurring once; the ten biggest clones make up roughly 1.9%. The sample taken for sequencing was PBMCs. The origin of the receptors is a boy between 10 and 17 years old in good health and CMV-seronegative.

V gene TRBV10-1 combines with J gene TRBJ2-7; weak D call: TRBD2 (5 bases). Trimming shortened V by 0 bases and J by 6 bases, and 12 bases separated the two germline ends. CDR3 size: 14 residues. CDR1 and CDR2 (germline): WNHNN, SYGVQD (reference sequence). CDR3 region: CASSESGVGSEQYF. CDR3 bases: TGCGCCAGCAGTGAGTCCGGGGTTGGAAGCGAGCAGTACTTC.

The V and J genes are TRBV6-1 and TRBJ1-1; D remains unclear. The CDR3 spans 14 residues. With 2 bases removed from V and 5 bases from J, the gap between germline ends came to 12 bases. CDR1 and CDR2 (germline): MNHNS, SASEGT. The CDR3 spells CASSERARGTEAFF. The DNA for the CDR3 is TGTGCCAGCAGTGAAAGGGCCAGAGGGACTGAAGCTTTCTTT.

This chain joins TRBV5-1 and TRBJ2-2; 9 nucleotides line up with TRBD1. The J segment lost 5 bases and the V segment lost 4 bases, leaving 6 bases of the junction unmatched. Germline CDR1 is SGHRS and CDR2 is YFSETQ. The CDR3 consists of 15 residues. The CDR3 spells CASSPRTGATGELFF. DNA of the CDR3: TGCGCCAGCAGCCCCAGGACAGGGGCTACCGGGGAGCTGTTTTTT. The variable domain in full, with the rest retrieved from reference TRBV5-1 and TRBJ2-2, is KAGVTQTPRYLIKTRGQQVTLSCSPISGHRSVSWYQQTPGQGLQFLFEYFSETQRNKGNFPGRFSGRQFSNSRSEMNVSTLELGDSALYLCASSPRTGATGELFFGEGSRLTVL.

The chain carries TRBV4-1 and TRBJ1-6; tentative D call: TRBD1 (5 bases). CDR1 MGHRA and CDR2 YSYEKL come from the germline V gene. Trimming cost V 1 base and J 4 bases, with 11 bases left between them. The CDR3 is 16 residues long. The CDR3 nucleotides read TGCGCCAGCAGCCAAGCCAGGCAGGGATATAATTCACCCCTCCACTTT. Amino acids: CASSQARQGYNSPLHF.

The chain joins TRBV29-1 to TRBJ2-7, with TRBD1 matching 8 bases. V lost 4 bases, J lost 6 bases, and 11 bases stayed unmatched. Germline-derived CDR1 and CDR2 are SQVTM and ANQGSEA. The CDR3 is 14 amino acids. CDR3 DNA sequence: TGCAGCGTTGGGGCCGGGACAGGAGGCCCCGAGCAGTACTTC. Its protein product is CSVGAGTGGPEQYF.

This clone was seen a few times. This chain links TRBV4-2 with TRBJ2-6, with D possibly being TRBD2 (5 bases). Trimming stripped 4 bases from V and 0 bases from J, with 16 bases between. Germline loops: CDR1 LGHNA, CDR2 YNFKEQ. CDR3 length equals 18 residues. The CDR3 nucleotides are TGTGCCAGCAGCCCTTTCGGGATCTCAAGCTCTGGGGCCAACGTCCTGACTTTC. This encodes CASSPFGISSSGANVLTF.

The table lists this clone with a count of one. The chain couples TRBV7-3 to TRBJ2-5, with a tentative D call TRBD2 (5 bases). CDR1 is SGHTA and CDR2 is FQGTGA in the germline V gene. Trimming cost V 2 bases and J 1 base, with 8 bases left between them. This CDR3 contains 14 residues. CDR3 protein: CASSLRGAQETQYF. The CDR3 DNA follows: TGTGCCAGCAGCTTACGGGGAGCCCAAGAGACCCAGTACTTC.

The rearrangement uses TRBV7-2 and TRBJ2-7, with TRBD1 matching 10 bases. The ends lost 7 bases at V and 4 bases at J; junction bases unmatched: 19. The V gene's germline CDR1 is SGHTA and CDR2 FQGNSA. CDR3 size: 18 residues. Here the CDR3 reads CASTNYLSSGTGDYEQYF. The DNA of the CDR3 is TGTGCCAGCACCAATTACTTATCCTCCGGGACAGGGGATTACGAGCAGTACTTC.

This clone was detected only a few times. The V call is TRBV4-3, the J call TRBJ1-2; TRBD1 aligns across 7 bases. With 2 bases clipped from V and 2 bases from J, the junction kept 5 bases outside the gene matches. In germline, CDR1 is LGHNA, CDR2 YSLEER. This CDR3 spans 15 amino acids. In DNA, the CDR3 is TGCGCCAGCAGCCAAAGGGGGCGTCAAAACTATGGCTACACCTTC. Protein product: CASSQRGRQNYGYTF.

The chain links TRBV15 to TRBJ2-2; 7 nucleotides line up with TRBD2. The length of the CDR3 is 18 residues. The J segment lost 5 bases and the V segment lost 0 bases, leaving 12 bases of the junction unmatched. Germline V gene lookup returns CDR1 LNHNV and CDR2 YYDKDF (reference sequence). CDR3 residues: CATSRDRSGEIFTGELFF. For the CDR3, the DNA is TGTGCCACCAGCAGAGATCGCAGCGGGGAGATATTTACCGGGGAGCTGTTTTTT.

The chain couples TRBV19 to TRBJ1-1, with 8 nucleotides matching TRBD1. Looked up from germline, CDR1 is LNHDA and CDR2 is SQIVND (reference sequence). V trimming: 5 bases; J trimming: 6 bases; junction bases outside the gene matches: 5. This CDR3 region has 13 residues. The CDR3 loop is CASSPDRGSEAFF. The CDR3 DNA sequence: TGTGCCAGTAGTCCTGACAGGGGCTCTGAAGCTTTCTTT. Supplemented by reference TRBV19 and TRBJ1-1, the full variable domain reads DGGITQSPKYLFRKEGQNVTLSCEQNLNHDAMYWYRQDPGQGLRLIYYSQIVNDFQKGDIAEGYSVSREKKESFPLTVTSAQKNPTAFYLCASSPDRGSEAFFGQGTRLTVV.

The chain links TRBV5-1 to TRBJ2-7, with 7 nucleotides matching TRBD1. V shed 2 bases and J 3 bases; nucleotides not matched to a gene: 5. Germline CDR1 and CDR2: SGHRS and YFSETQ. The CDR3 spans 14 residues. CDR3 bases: TGCGCCAGCAGCTTCCCCGGGACAGACTACGAGCAGTACTTC. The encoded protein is CASSFPGTDYEQYF.

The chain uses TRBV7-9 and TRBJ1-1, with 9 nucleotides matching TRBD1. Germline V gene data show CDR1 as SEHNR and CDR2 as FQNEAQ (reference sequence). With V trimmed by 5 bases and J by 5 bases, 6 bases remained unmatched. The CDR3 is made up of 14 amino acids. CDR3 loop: CASSQQGAWTEAFF. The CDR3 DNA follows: TGTGCCAGCAGCCAACAGGGGGCCTGGACTGAAGCTTTCTTT.

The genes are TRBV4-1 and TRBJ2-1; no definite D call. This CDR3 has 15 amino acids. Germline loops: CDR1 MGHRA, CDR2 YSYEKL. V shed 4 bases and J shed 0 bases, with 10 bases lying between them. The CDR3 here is CASSPTPSSYNEQFF. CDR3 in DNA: TGCGCCAGCAGCCCGACACCGAGCTCCTACAATGAGCAGTTCTTC.

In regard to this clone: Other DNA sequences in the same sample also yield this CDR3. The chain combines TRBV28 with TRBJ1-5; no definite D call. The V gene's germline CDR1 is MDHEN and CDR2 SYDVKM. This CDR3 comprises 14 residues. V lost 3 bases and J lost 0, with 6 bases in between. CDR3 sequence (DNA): TGTGCCAGCAGTTTGAGATATAGCAATCAGCCCCAGCATTTT. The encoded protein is CASSLRYSNQPQHF.

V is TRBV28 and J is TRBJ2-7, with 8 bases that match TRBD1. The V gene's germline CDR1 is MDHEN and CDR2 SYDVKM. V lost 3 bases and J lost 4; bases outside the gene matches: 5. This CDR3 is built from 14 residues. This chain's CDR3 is CASSLNRQGYEQYF. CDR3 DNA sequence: TGTGCCAGCAGTTTGAATCGACAGGGGTACGAGCAGTACTTC.

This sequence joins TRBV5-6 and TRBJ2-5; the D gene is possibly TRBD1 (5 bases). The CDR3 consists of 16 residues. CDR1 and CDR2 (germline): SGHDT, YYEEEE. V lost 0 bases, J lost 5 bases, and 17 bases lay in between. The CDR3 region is CASSLDWGQVGETQYF. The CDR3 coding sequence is TGTGCCAGCAGCTTGGACTGGGGCCAGGTAGGGGAGACCCAGTACTTC.

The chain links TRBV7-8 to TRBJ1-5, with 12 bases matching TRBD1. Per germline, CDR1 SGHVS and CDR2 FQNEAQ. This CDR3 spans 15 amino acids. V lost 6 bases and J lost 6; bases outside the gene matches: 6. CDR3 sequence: CASRAGTGGSQPQHF. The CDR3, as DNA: TGTGCCAGCAGGGCCGGGACAGGGGGCTCTCAGCCCCAGCATTTT. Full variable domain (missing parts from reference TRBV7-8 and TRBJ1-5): GAGVSQSPRYKVAKRGQDVALRCDPISGHVSLFWYQQALGQGPEFLTYFQNEAQLDKSGLPSDRFFAERPEGSVSTLKIQRTQQEDSAVYLCASRAGTGGSQPQHFGDGTRLSIL.

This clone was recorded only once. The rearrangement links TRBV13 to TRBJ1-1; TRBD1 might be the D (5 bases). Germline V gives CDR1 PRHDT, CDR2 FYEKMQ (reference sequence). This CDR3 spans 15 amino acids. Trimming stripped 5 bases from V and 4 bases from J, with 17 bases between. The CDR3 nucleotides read TGTGCCAGCAGCCCGATCAATAGGGGCCGCACTGAAGCTTTCTTT. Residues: CASSPINRGRTEAFF.

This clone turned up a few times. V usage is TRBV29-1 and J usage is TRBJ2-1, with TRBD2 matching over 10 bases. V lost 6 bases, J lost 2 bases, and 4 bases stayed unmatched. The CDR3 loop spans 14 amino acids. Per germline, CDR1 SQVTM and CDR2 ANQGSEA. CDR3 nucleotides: TGCAGCGTGATGGGACTAGCGACCTACAATGAGCAGTTCTTC. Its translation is CSVMGLATYNEQFF.

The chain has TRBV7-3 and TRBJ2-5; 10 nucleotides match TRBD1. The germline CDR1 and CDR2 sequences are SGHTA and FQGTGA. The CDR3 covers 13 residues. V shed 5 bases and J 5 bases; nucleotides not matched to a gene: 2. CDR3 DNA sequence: TGTGCCAGCAGCGGGGACAGGGGCGAGACCCAGTACTTC. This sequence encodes CASSGDRGETQYF.

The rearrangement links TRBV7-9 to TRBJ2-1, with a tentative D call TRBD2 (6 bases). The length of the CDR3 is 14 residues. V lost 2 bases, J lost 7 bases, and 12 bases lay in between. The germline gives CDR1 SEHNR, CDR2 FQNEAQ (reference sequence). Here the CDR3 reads CASSLIPGVNEQFF. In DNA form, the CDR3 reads TGTGCCAGCAGCTTAATTCCGGGGGTGAATGAGCAGTTCTTC.

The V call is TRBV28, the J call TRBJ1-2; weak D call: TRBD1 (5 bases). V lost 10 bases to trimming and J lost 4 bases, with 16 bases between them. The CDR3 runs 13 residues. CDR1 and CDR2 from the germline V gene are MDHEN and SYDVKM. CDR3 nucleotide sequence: TGTGCCACACTAGCGGGGGATACCTATGGCTACACCTTC. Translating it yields CATLAGDTYGYTF.

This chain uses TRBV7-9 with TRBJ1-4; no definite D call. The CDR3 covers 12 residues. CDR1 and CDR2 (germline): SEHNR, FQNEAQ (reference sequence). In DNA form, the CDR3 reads TGTTCCACGGCCAGGACTAATGAAAAACTGTTTTTT. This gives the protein CSTARTNEKLFF.

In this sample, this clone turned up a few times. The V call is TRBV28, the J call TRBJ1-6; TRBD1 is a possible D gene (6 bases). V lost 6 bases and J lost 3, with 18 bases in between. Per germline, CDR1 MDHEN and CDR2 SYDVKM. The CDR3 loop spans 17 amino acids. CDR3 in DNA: TGTGCCAGCAGCCTCAACTCAGGGGCCATCTATAATTCACCCCTCCACTTT. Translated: CASSLNSGAIYNSPLHF.

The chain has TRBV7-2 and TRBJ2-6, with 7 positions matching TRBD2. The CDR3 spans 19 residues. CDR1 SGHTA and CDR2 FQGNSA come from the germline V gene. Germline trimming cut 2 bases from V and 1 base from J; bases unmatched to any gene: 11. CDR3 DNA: TGTGCCAGCAGCTTATTCTCGGGGCCGGGGGGATCTGGGGCCAACGTCCTGACTTTC. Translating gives CASSLFSGPGGSGANVLTF.

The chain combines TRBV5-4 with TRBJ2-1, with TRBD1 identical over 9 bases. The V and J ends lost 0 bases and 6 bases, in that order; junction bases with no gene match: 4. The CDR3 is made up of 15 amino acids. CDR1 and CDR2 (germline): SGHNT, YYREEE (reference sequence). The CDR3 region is CASSLVGQGFNEQFF. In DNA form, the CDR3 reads TGTGCCAGCAGCTTGGTGGGACAGGGATTCAATGAGCAGTTCTTC. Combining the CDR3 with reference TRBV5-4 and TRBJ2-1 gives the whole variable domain ETGVTQSPTHLIKTRGQQVTLRCSSQSGHNTVSWYQQALGQGPQFIFQYYREEENGRGNFPPRFSGLQFPNYSSELNVNALELDDSALYLCASSLVGQGFNEQFFGPGTRLTVL.

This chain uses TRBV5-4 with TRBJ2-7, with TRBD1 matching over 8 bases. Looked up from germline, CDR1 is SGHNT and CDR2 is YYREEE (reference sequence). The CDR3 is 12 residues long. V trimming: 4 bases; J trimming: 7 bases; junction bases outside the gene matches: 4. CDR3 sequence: CASSRTGFEQYF. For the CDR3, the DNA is TGTGCCAGCAGCAGGACAGGGTTTGAGCAGTACTTC. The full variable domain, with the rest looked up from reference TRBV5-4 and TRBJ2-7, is ETGVTQSPTHLIKTRGQQVTLRCSSQSGHNTVSWYQQALGQGPQFIFQYYREEENGRGNFPPRFSGLQFPNYSSELNVNALELDDSALYLCASSRTGFEQYFGPGTRLTVT.

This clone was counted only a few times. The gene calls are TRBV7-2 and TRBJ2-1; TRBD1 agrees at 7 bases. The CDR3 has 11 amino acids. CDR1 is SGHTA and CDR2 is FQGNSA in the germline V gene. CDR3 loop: CVSQGVYEQFF. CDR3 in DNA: TGTGTCTCCCAGGGGGTATATGAGCAGTTCTTC.

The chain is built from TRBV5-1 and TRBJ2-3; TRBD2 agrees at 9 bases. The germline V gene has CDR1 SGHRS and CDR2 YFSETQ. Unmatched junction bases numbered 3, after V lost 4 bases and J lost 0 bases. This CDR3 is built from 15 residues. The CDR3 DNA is TGCGCCAGCAGCCGACTAGCGGCTAGCACAGATACGCAGTATTTT. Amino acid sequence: CASSRLAASTDTQYF.